The 19 T cell receptor beta chains below all came from one sample that was sequenced in a study of cytomegalovirus exposure and HLA in healthy donors. The study ran its PCR with 60 Vbeta and 13 Jbeta primers. Profiling relied on immunoSEQ multiplex PCR, and the TCRdb table lists in-frame clones only, not all of them. Of tens of thousands of clones detected, just under 90% appear once; the ten largest clones hold about 2.3%. The sequenced sample was PBMCs. These TCRs come from a man aged 18 to 29 in good health and CMV-seronegative.

This chain joins TRBV27 and TRBJ2-2; D is uncertain. Trimming shortened V by 3 bases and J by 6 bases, and 2 bases separated the two germline ends. This CDR3 has 11 amino acids. Germline V gene data show CDR1 as MNHEY and CDR2 as SMNVEV (reference sequence). The CDR3 DNA reads TGTGCCAGCAGTTTCGCCGGGGAGCTGTTTTTT. It encodes CASSFAGELFF.

This chain links TRBV6-5 with TRBJ1-1; 7 positions match TRBD1. Germline assignment: CDR1 MNHEY and CDR2 SVGAGI. V shed 5 bases, J shed 3 bases, and the junction held 6 bases outside the gene matches. This CDR3 has 14 amino acids. The CDR3 reads CASSDRDSYTEAFF. In DNA form, the CDR3 reads TGTGCCAGCAGTGACCGGGACAGCTACACTGAAGCTTTCTTT.

This chain connects TRBV5-5 to TRBJ1-2; 7 bases agree with TRBD1. The germline V gene encodes CDR1 SGHKS and CDR2 YYEKEE (reference sequence). The CDR3 runs 13 residues. V trimming: 5 bases; J trimming: 5 bases; junction bases outside the gene matches: 6. This CDR3 reads CASSSGTAYGYTF. The CDR3 DNA is TGTGCCAGCAGTTCCGGGACAGCTTATGGCTACACCTTC.

J is TRBJ1-2 and V is TRBV19; no clear D. Germline V gene data show CDR1 as LNHDA and CDR2 as SQIVND (reference sequence). V was trimmed by 3 bases and J by 7 bases, leaving 18 bases between them. The CDR3 spans 15 residues. CDR3 sequence: CASSIHPAVLSGYTF. Written as DNA, the CDR3 is TGTGCCAGTAGTATTCACCCGGCAGTACTAAGTGGCTACACCTTC. Complete variable domain (other parts from reference TRBV19 and TRBJ1-2): DGGITQSPKYLFRKEGQNVTLSCEQNLNHDAMYWYRQDPGQGLRLIYYSQIVNDFQKGDIAEGYSVSREKKESFPLTVTSAQKNPTAFYLCASSIHPAVLSGYTFGSGTRLTVV.

This chain joins TRBV5-6 and TRBJ2-3; the D gene is possibly TRBD2 (5 bases). Trimming shortened V by 4 bases and J by 4 bases, and 19 bases separated the two germline ends. Germline CDR1 is SGHDT and CDR2 is YYEEEE. The CDR3 length is 16 residues. Here the CDR3 reads CASSRGIFGWADTQYF. CDR3 coding DNA: TGTGCCAGCAGCAGAGGGATCTTCGGATGGGCAGATACGCAGTATTTT.

The rearrangement joins TRBV28 to TRBJ2-7, with 7 bases matching TRBD1. The CDR3 is 14 residues long. Germline assignment: CDR1 MDHEN and CDR2 SYDVKM. V dropped 3 bases and J dropped 3; count of bases not matched to a gene: 5. CDR3 sequence reads: CASSFTGVFYEQYF. The CDR3 DNA reads TGTGCCAGCAGTTTTACAGGGGTTTTCTACGAGCAGTACTTC.

This clone was recorded only once. The V gene is TRBV9, the J gene TRBJ2-1, with D possibly TRBD2 on 5 matching bases. Trimming shortened V by 3 bases and J by 0 bases, and 10 bases separated the two germline ends. The CDR3 spans 15 residues. Germline V CDR1 and CDR2: SGDLS, YYNGEE. The CDR3 spells CASSADSGSYNEQFF. In DNA, the CDR3 is TGTGCCAGCAGCGCGGACTCCGGCTCCTACAATGAGCAGTTCTTC.

This chain links TRBV19 with TRBJ2-7, with 11 bases that match TRBD2. Germline-derived CDR1 and CDR2 are LNHDA and SQIVND (reference sequence). The CDR3 spans 16 residues. V shed 5 bases, J shed 5 bases, and the junction held 11 bases outside the gene matches. The DNA of the CDR3 is TGTGCCAGTAGTCCCGTACTAGCGGGAGCAGTAAACGAGCAGTACTTC. Protein product: CASSPVLAGAVNEQYF.

The chain is built from TRBV30 and TRBJ1-1; D gene unclear. This CDR3 is 14 amino acids long. Trimming left V 2 bases short and J 4 bases short, with 14 bases between. Per the germline V gene, CDR1 is GTSNPN and CDR2 is SVGIG (reference sequence). The CDR3 nucleotides read TGTGCCTGGAGTCCCCGAGGAAGGAGCACTGAAGCTTTCTTT. Protein product: CAWSPRGRSTEAFF.

V gene TRBV9 combines with J gene TRBJ2-7; 8 bases align to TRBD1. Unmatched junction bases numbered 8, after V lost 4 bases and J lost 2 bases. This CDR3 has 15 amino acids. Germline CDR1 and CDR2: SGDLS and YYNGEE. CDR3 loop: CASSLGQGRTYEQYF. In DNA form, the CDR3 reads TGTGCCAGCAGCCTAGGACAGGGAAGGACCTACGAGCAGTACTTC.

The chain has TRBV6-5 and TRBJ1-5, with D possibly being TRBD1 (5 bases). The CDR3 length is 14 residues. V gave up 6 bases and J gave up 11 bases, with 20 bases separating them. From germline, CDR1 is MNHEY and CDR2 SVGAGI. CDR3: CASSRQGFLGTQHF. The CDR3 nucleotides are TGTGCCAGCAGCCGCCAGGGTTTCTTAGGGACCCAGCATTTT.

The V call is TRBV5-4, the J call TRBJ2-5, with 11 positions matching TRBD2. The end of the DNA fits TRBJ2-7 better, so the J call may be wrong. CDR1 and CDR2 (germline): SGHNT, YYREEE (reference sequence). The CDR3 is 18 residues long. CDR3 DNA: TGTGCCAGCAGCTCCGACGCCCTACTAGCGGGAGAGCGGTACGAGCAGTACTTC. As protein: CASSSDALLAGERYEQYF.

In regard to this clone: This sample includes further DNA sequences coding for the same CDR3. The genes are TRBV5-1 and TRBJ2-7; TRBD1 agrees at 8 bases. From germline, CDR1 is SGHRS and CDR2 YFSETQ. V dropped 2 bases and J dropped 3; count of bases not matched to a gene: 4. The CDR3 runs to 14 residues. The CDR3 region has the DNA TGCGCCAGCAGCTTCCGGACAGGGAGCTACGAGCAGTACTTC. Translated: CASSFRTGSYEQYF.

The chain couples TRBV5-1 to TRBJ2-3; 10 nucleotides align to TRBD2. Germline V gene sequence: CDR1 SGHRS, CDR2 YFSETQ. The V and J ends lost 4 bases and 0 bases, in that order; junction bases with no gene match: 5. This CDR3 region has 16 residues. In DNA, the CDR3 is TGCGCCAGCAGCCTGACTAGCGGGCCGAGCACAGATACGCAGTATTTT. The encoded protein is CASSLTSGPSTDTQYF.

The genes are TRBV28 and TRBJ2-7; TRBD1 matches 11 bases. V was clipped by 5 bases and J by 4 bases; unmatched bases: 7. This CDR3 is built from 15 residues. Germline V gene sequence: CDR1 MDHEN, CDR2 SYDVKM. The CDR3 DNA is TGTGCCAGCAGTCCTAACAGGGACAGGGGGTACGAGCAGTACTTC. It codes for CASSPNRDRGYEQYF.

V and J are TRBV5-4 and TRBJ2-2; a possible D gene is TRBD2 (7 bases). The CDR3 runs to 17 residues. Germline CDR1 SGHNT, CDR2 YYREEE (reference sequence). V dropped 4 bases and J dropped 7 bases, with 23 bases sitting between them. The CDR3 DNA sequence: TGTGCCAGCAGCCTGGGGGGGCGCCAGGCCGCGCGCGGGGAGCTGTTTTTT. Encoded protein: CASSLGGRQAARGELFF. Drawing the rest from reference TRBV5-4 and TRBJ2-2, the complete variable domain is ETGVTQSPTHLIKTRGQQVTLRCSSQSGHNTVSWYQQALGQGPQFIFQYYREEENGRGNFPPRFSGLQFPNYSSELNVNALELDDSALYLCASSLGGRQAARGELFFGEGSRLTVL.

The chain couples TRBV9 to TRBJ2-7; no reliable D call. The V end lost 2 bases, the J end lost 4 bases, and 16 bases lay between the germline ends. This CDR3 region has 15 residues. Germline assignment: CDR1 SGDLS and CDR2 YYNGEE. CDR3 DNA sequence: TGTGCCAGCAGCGTTGACTCTTCCCCCGCATACGAGCAGTACTTC. Its protein product is CASSVDSSPAYEQYF.

This sequence joins TRBV5-4 and TRBJ2-6, with D unresolved. This CDR3 has 17 residues. Between the trimmed V and J ends, which lost 0 bases and 0 bases, there was a span of 10 bases. CDR1 and CDR2 from the germline V gene are SGHNT and YYREEE (reference sequence). CDR3 sequence reads: CASSLAGFGSGANVLTF. The DNA for the CDR3 is TGTGCCAGCAGCTTGGCCGGGTTCGGCTCTGGGGCCAACGTCCTGACTTTC.

The V and J genes are TRBV21-1 and TRBJ2-1; TRBD2 reflects the table's D call only, with no check against the DNA. TRBV21-1 is a recognized pseudogene. The CDR3 covers 19 residues. The CDR3 here is CASSSNLGGLPNSYNEQFF. The CDR3 DNA is TGTGCCAGCAGCTCAAACCTCGGGGGGCTGCCGAACTCCTACAATGAGCAGTTCTTC.